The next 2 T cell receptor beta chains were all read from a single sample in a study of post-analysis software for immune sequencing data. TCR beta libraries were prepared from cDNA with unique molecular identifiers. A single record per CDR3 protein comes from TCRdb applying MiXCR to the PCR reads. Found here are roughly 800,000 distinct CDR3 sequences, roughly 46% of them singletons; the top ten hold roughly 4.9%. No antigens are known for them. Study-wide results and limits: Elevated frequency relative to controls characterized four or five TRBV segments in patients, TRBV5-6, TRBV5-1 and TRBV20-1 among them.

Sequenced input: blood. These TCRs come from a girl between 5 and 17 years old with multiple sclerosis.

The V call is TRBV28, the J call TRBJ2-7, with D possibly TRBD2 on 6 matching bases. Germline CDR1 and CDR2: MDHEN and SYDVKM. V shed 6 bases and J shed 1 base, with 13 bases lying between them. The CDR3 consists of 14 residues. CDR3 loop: CASSRVGRSYEQYF. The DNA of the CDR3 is TGTGCCAGCAGCCGGGTAGGGAGGTCCTACGAGCAGTACTTC. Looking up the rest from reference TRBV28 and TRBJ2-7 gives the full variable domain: DVKVTQSSRYLVKRTGEKVFLECVQDMDHENMFWYRQDPGLGLRLIYFSYDVKMKEKGDIPEGYSVSREKKERFSLILESASTNQTSMYLCASSRVGRSYEQYFGPGTRLTVT.

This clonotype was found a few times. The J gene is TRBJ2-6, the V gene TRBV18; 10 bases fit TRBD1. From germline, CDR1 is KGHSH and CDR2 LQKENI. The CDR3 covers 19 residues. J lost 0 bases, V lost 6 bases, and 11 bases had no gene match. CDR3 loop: CASSPVGTGVYSGANVLTF. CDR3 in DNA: TGTGCCAGCTCCCCAGTGGGGACAGGGGTTTACTCTGGGGCCAACGTCCTGACTTTC. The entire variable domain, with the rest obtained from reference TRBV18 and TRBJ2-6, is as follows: NAGVMQNPRHLVRRRGQEARLRCSPMKGHSHVYWYRQLPEEGLKFMVYLQKENIIDESGMPKERFSAEFPKEGPSILRIQQVVRGDSAAYFCASSPVGTGVYSGANVLTFGAGSRLTVL.